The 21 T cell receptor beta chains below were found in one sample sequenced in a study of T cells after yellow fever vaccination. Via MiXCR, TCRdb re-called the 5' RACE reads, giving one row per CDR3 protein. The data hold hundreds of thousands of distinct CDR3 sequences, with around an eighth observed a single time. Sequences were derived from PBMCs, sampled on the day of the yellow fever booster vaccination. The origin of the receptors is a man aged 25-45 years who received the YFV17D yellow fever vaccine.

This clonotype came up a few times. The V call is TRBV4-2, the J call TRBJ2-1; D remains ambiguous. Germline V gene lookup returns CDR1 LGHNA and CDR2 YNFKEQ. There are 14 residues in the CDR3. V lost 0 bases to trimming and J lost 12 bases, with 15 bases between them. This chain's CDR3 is CASSQDQAARVQFF. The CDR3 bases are TGTGCCAGCAGCCAAGATCAGGCTGCTAGAGTGCAGTTCTTC.

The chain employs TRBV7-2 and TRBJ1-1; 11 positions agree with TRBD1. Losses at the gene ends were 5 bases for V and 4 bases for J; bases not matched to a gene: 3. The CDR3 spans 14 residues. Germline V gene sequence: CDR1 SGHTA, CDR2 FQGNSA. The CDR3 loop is CASSGQGASTEAFF. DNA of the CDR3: TGTGCCAGCAGCGGACAGGGGGCTAGCACTGAAGCTTTCTTT.

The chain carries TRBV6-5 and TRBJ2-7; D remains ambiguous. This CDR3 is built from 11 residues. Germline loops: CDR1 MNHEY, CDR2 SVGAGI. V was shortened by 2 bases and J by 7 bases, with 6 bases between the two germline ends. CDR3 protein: CASSYLAEQYF. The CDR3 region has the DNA TGTGCCAGCAGTTACCTCGCTGAGCAGTACTTC.

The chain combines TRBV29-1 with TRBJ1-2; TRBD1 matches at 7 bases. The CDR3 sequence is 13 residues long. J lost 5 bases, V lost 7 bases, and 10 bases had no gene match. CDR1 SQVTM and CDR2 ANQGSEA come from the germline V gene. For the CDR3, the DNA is TGCAGCGATGCGACAGGGATCGAGTATGGCTACACCTTC. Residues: CSDATGIEYGYTF.

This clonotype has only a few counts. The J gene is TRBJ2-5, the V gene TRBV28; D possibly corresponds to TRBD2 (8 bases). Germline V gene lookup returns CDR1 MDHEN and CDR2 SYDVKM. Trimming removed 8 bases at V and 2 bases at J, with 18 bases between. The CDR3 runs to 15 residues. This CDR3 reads CASPPGGGRQETQYF. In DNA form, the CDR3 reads TGTGCCAGCCCGCCGGGAGGGGGCCGACAAGAGACCCAGTACTTC.

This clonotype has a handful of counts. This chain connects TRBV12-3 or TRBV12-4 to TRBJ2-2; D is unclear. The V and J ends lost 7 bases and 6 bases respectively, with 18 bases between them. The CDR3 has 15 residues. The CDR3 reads CASMGLYPDSGELFF. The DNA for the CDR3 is TGTGCCAGCATGGGCTTGTACCCGGATTCCGGGGAGCTGTTTTTT.

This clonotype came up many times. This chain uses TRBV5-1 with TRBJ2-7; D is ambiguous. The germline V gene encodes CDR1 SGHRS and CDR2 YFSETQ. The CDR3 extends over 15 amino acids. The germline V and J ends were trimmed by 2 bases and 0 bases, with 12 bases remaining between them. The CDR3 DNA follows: TGCGCCAGCAGCTTAGACGGACCCCTCTCCTACGAGCAGTACTTC. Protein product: CASSLDGPLSYEQYF.

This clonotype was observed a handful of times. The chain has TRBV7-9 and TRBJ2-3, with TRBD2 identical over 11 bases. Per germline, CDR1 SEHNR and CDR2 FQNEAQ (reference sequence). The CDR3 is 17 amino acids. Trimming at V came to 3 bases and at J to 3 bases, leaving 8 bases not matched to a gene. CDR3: CASSFGTSGGGTDTQYF. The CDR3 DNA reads TGTGCCAGCAGCTTCGGGACTAGCGGAGGTGGGACAGATACGCAGTATTTT.

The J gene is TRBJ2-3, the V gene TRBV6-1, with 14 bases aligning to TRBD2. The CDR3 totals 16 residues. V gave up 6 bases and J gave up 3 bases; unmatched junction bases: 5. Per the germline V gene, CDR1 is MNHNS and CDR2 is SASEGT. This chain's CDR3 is CASRGTSGGWTDTQYF. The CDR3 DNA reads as TGTGCCAGCAGAGGGACTAGCGGGGGTTGGACAGATACGCAGTATTTT.

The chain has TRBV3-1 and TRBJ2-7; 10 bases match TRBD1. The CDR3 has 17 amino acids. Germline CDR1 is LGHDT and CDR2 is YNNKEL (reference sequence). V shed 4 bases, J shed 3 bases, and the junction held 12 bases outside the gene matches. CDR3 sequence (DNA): TGTGCCAGCAGCCTTGCATTAGGGGGACAGGGGAACTACGAGCAGTACTTC. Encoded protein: CASSLALGGQGNYEQYF.

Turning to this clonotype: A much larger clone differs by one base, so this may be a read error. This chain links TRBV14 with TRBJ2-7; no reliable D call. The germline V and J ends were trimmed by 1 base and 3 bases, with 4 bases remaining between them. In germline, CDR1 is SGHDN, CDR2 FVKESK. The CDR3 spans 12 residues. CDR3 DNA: TGTGCCAGCAGCCAAGTGATCTACGAGCAGTACTTC. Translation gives CASSQVIYEQYF.

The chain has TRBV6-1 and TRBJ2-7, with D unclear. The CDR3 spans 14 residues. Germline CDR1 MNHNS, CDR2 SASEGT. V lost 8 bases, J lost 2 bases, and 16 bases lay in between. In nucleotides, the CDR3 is TGTGCCAGCGCCAAGGACGGGCCGACCTACGAGCAGTACTTC. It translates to CASAKDGPTYEQYF.

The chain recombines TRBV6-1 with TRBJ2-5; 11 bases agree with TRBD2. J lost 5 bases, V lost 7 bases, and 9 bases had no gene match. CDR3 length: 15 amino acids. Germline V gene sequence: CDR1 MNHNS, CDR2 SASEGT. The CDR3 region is CASMGTSGPHETQYF. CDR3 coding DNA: TGTGCCAGCATGGGGACTAGCGGCCCTCATGAGACCCAGTACTTC.

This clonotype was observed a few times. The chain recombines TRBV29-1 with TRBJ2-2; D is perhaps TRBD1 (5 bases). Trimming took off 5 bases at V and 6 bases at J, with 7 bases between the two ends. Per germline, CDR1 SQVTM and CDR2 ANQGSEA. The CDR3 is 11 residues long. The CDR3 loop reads CSVRGSGELFF. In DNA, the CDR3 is TGCAGCGTTAGGGGCTCCGGGGAGCTGTTTTTT.

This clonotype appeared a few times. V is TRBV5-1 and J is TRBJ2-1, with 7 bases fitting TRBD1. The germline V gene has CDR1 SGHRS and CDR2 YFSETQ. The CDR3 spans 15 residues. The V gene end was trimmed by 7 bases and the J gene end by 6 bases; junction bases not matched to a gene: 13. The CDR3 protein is CASEKGATTRNEQFF. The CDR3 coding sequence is TGCGCCAGCGAGAAGGGGGCTACAACTCGCAATGAGCAGTTCTTC. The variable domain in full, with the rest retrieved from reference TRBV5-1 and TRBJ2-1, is KAGVTQTPRYLIKTRGQQVTLSCSPISGHRSVSWYQQTPGQGLQFLFEYFSETQRNKGNFPGRFSGRQFSNSRSEMNVSTLELGDSALYLCASEKGATTRNEQFFGPGTRLTVL.

CDR3 bases: TGTGCCAGCAGCTTACCGGCAGCGGGACTTGGCAATGAGCAGTTCTTC. Its translation is CASSLPAAGLGNEQFF. This sequence joins TRBV7-9 and TRBJ2-1, with TRBD2 matching 7 bases. The germline gives CDR1 SEHNR, CDR2 FQNEAQ (reference sequence). The length of the CDR3 is 16 residues. J was trimmed by 6 bases and V by 2 bases; bases with no gene match: 10.

CDR3 sequence (DNA): TGTGCCAGCAGCTTTTTATGGCCGAACACCGGGGAGCTGTTTTTT. It codes for CASSFLWPNTGELFF. The chain couples TRBV7-2 to TRBJ2-2, with D unclear. V lost 3 bases and J 0 bases, leaving 8 bases between the germline ends. Per germline, CDR1 SGHTA and CDR2 FQGNSA. This CDR3 has 15 amino acids.

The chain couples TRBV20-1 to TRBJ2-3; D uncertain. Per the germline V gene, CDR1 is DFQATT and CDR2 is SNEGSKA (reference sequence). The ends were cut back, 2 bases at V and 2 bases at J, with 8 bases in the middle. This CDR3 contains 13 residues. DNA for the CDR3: TGCAGTGCTAGAATGCCCTACACAGATACGCAGTATTTT. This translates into CSARMPYTDTQYF.

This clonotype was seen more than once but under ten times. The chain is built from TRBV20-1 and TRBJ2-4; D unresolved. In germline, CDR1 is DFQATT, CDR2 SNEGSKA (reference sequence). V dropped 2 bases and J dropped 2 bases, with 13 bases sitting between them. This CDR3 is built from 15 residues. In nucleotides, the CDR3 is TGCAGTGCTAGATTCGTGACGGGCACCAAAAACATTCAGTACTTC. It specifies CSARFVTGTKNIQYF.

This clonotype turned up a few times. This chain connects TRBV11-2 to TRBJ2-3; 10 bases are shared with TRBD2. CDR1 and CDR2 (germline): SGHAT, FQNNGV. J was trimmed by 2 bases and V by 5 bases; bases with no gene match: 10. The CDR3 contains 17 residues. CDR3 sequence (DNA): TGTGCCAGCAGCAGGACTAGCGGTTCTGCCTACACAGATACGCAGTATTTT. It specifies CASSRTSGSAYTDTQYF.

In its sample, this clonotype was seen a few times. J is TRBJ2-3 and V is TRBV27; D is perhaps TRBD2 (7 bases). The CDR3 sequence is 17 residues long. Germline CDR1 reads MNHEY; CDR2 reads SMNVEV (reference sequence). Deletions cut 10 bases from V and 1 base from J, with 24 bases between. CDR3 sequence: CATGGQHWAVGTDTQYF. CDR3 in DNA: TGTGCCACCGGGGGGCAACACTGGGCTGTCGGCACAGATACGCAGTATTTT.